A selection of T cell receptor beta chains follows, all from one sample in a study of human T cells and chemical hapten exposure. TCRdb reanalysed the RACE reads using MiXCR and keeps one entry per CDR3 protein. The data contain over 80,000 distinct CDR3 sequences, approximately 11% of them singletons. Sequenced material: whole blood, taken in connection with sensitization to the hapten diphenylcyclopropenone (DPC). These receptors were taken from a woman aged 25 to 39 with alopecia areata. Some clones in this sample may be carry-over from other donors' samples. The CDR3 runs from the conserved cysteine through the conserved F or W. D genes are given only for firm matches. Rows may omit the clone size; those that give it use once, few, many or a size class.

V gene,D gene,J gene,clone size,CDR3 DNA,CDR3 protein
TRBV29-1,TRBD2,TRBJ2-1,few,TGCAGCGCCGGACTAGCGGGGGTGAATGAGCAGTTCTTC,CSAGLAGVNEQFF
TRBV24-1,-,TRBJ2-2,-,TGTGCCACCCGTGCTCCGGGTCAGAACACCGGGGAGCTGTTTTTT,CATRAPGQNTGELFF
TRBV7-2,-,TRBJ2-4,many,TGTGCCAGCAGCTTAGGGGGACACGGGAACATTCAGTACTTC,CASSLGGHGNIQYF
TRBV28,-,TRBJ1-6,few,TGTGCCAGCAGTTTAAAGGCAAATAATTCACCCCTCCACTTT,CASSLKANNSPLHF
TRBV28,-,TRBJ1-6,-,TGTGCCAGCAGACCAGGGCGTTCCTATAATTCACCCCTCCACTTT,CASRPGRSYNSPLHF
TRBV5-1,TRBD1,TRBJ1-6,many,TGCGCCAGCAAAACTGGGACAGGAGCAGATAATTCACCCCTCCACTTT,CASKTGTGADNSPLHF
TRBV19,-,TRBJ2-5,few,TGTGCCAGTAGAGTGGGTGGAGGGGGGCCCCAGTACTTC,CASRVGGGGPQYF
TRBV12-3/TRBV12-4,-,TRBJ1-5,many,TGTGCCAGCAGCCCGATAGGTCCGGGCAATCAGCCCCAGCATTTT,CASSPIGPGNQPQHF
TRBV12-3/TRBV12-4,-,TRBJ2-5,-,TGTGCCAGCAGTTTTAGGGCGGACCAAGAGACCCAGTACTTC,CASSFRADQETQYF
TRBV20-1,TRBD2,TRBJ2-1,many,TGCAGTGCTAGACCTATGACTAGCGCATACTACAATGAGCAGTTCTTC,CSARPMTSAYYNEQFF
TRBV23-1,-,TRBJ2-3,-,TGCGCCAGCAGTCAAGTGGGGGTGTTGCCAGATACGCAGTATTTT,CASSQVGVLPDTQYF
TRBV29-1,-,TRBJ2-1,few,TGCAGCGTGCGGGACTCTCCGGCCTACAATGAGCAGTTCTTC,CSVRDSPAYNEQFF
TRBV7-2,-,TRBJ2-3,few,TGTGCCAGCAGCCGATTGACTAGTGAAGCGCAGTATTTT,CASSRLTSEAQYF
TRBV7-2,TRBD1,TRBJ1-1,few,TGTGCCAGCAGCCCGGGACTCTCAGGGGGAGCTTTCTTT,CASSPGLSGGAFF
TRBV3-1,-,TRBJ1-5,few,TGTGCCAGCAGCTGGGGGTATAGCAATCAGCCCCAGCATTTT,CASSWGYSNQPQHF
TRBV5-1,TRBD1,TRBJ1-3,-,TGCGCCAGCAGCTTGGCCCTGACAGGGTTTGGAAACACCATATATTTT,CASSLALTGFGNTIYF